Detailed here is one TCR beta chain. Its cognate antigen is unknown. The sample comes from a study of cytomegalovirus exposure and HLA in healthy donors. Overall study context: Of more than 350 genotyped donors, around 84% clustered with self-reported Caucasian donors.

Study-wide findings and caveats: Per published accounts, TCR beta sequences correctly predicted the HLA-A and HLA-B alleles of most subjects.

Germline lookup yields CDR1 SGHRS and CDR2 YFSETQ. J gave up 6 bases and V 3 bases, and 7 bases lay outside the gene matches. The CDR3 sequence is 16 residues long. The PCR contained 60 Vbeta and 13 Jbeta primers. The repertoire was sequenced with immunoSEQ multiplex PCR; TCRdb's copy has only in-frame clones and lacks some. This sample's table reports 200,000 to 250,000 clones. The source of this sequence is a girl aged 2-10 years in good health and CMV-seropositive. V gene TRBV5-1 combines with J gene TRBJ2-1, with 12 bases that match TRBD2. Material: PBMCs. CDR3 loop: CASSSGLAGPLNEQFF. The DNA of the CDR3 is TGCGCCAGCAGCTCAGGACTAGCGGGACCCCTCAATGAGCAGTTCTTC.